This T cell receptor (beta chain) was captured in a study of human T cells and chemical hapten exposure. This CDR3 contains 16 residues. V lost 0 bases and J lost 10, with 16 bases in between. Germline V gene lookup returns CDR1 LGHNA and CDR2 YSLEER. General study findings and limits: Each of the donors had alopecia, so their immune responses may not resemble those of healthy people.

To note about this clonotype: The antigen is not known.

The time point was: pre-sensitization, week 0. Treatment noted: therapeutic diphenylcyclopropenone sensitization with weekly scalp DPC. Participating donors were patients with alopecia, aged 18 to 70 years, considered appropriate candidates for DPC. What the library attached to individual cDNA molecules were unique molecular identifiers. One entry per CDR3 protein, called by TCRdb with MiXCR from the RACE reads. The repertoire includes under 300,000 distinct CDR3 sequences, 7.5% to 9% of them detected once, and under 2.5% sits in the top ten. The rearrangement uses TRBV4-3 and TRBJ1-6; TRBD1 is a possible D gene (5 bases). The starting material was whole blood, obtained in connection with sensitization to the hapten diphenylcyclopropenone (DPC). This sequence was found in a woman between 40 and 55 years old with alopecia areata. Some clones in this sample may be carry-over from other donors' samples. The CDR3 is CASSQEGQGGESPLHF. The DNA of the CDR3 is TGCGCCAGCAGCCAAGAAGGGCAGGGTGGTGAATCACCCCTCCACTTT.